This passage covers 19 T cell receptor beta chains from one sample sequenced in a study of T cell responses to AZD1222 COVID-19 vaccine. Sequencing was performed with immunoSEQ multiplex PCR; in TCRdb, only in-frame clones are kept and a portion is missing. The profile covers roughly 100,000 clones, with 80% to 90% appearing a single time and 20% to 25% taken by the ten largest. Sequenced material: peripheral blood, taken on day 0 of AZD1222 vaccination. Every receptor here comes from an adult in good health.

The rearrangement joins TRBV5-1 to TRBJ1-6; no definite D call. The CDR3 is 15 amino acids. The V gene lost 0 bases and the J gene lost 9 bases, with 13 bases spanning the gap. CDR1 and CDR2 from the germline V gene are SGHRS and YFSETQ. The CDR3 region is CASSLAVAAFSPLHF. CDR3 coding DNA: TGCGCCAGCAGCTTGGCTGTGGCAGCCTTTTCACCCCTCCACTTT.

The genes are TRBV4-1 and TRBJ2-1, with D uncertain. The CDR3 totals 14 residues. Germline V gives CDR1 MGHRA, CDR2 YSYEKL. V dropped 4 bases and J dropped 6 bases, with 13 bases sitting between them. Here the CDR3 reads CASSPPSPSNEQFF. In nucleotides, the CDR3 is TGCGCCAGCAGCCCCCCTAGTCCATCCAATGAGCAGTTCTTC.

The rearrangement uses TRBV5-1 and TRBJ2-1, with D perhaps TRBD1 or TRBD2 (5 bases each). This CDR3 spans 14 amino acids. The germline gives CDR1 SGHRS, CDR2 YFSETQ. Trimming cost V 5 bases and J 0 bases, with 9 bases left between them. As DNA, the CDR3 is TGCGCCAGCAGAGGGGAGAGCTCCTACAATGAGCAGTTCTTC. Translation: CASRGESSYNEQFF.

The chain is built from TRBV18 and TRBJ2-3; TRBD2 aligns across 7 bases. The germline V gene encodes CDR1 KGHSH and CDR2 LQKENI. The trim removed 1 base at V and 4 bases at J, leaving 5 bases unmatched. The CDR3 has 15 amino acids. The CDR3 is CASSPLQGGADTQYF. The CDR3, as DNA: TGTGCCAGCTCACCACTTCAGGGAGGGGCAGATACGCAGTATTTT. The full variable domain, in which reference TRBV18 and TRBJ2-3 provide the parts outside the CDR3, is NAGVMQNPRHLVRRRGQEARLRCSPMKGHSHVYWYRQLPEEGLKFMVYLQKENIIDESGMPKERFSAEFPKEGPSILRIQQVVRGDSAAYFCASSPLQGGADTQYFGPGTRLTVL.

J is TRBJ1-5 and V is TRBV20-1, with 7 bases aligning to TRBD1. V gave up 3 bases and J gave up 1 base; unmatched junction bases: 6. The CDR3 covers 15 residues. Germline CDR1 and CDR2: DFQATT and SNEGSKA (reference sequence). The CDR3 loop reads CSASVQGFSNQPQHF. Written as DNA, the CDR3 is TGCAGTGCTAGTGTACAGGGGTTCAGCAATCAGCCCCAGCATTTT.

The chain recombines TRBV7-8 with TRBJ1-1, with 10 bases aligning to TRBD1. V lost 2 bases, J lost 0 bases, and 3 bases stayed unmatched. The CDR3 loop spans 16 amino acids. CDR1 is SGHVS and CDR2 is FQNEAQ in the germline V gene. The CDR3 nucleotides read TGTGCCAGCAGCTTAAGGGACAGGGGAATGAACACTGAAGCTTTCTTT. The encoded protein is CASSLRDRGMNTEAFF.

This clone was detected once. V gene TRBV19 combines with J gene TRBJ2-7; D not certain. With 2 bases removed from V and 0 bases from J, the gap between germline ends came to 11 bases. The CDR3 extends over 15 amino acids. CDR1 and CDR2 from the germline V gene are LNHDA and SQIVND (reference sequence). The CDR3 sequence is CASSISGAPSYEQYF. Written as DNA, the CDR3 is TGTGCCAGTAGTATATCCGGAGCCCCCTCCTACGAGCAGTACTTC. Drawing the rest from reference TRBV19 and TRBJ2-7, the complete variable domain is DGGITQSPKYLFRKEGQNVTLSCEQNLNHDAMYWYRQDPGQGLRLIYYSQIVNDFQKGDIAEGYSVSREKKESFPLTVTSAQKNPTAFYLCASSISGAPSYEQYFGPGTRLTVT.

The chain employs TRBV25-1 and TRBJ1-5; the match to TRBD1 covers 8 bases. V dropped 6 bases and J dropped 6; count of bases not matched to a gene: 4. In germline, CDR1 is MGHDK, CDR2 SYGVNS. The CDR3 consists of 13 residues. CDR3 DNA: TGTGCCAGCAGCCAGGGGGCGATTCAGCCCCAGCATTTT. It translates to CASSQGAIQPQHF.

Of note for this clone: Distinct nucleotide sequences in the sample also encode this CDR3. The chain combines TRBV6-2 or TRBV6-3 with TRBJ2-7; unclear D gene. Trimming pared 2 bases from V and 4 bases from J, leaving 3 bases between. The germline V gene has CDR1 MNHEY and CDR2 SVGEGT. The CDR3 runs 11 residues. The CDR3 region is CASSYTYEQYF. The CDR3, as DNA: TGTGCCAGCAGTTACACTTACGAGCAGTACTTC.

CDR3 nucleotides: TGTGCCAGCAGTGATGGTCATGGCTACACCTTC. This gives the protein CASSDGHGYTF. The chain has TRBV6-1 and TRBJ1-2; no definite D call. Germline CDR1 reads MNHNS; CDR2 reads SASEGT. The CDR3 contains 11 residues. Trimming removed 3 bases at V and 6 bases at J, with 5 bases between.

This clone was recorded a few times. The chain uses TRBV6-5 and TRBJ1-2, with 9 bases matching TRBD1. This CDR3 has 12 amino acids. V shed 8 bases, J shed 8 bases, and the junction held 6 bases outside the gene matches. Germline V gives CDR1 MNHEY, CDR2 SVGAGI. CDR3 sequence (DNA): TGTGCCAGCGCATGGGACAGGGTCGGCTACACCTTC. It translates to CASAWDRVGYTF.

This chain uses TRBV19 with TRBJ2-3; a weak D match, TRBD2 (7 bases). Germline V gene lookup returns CDR1 LNHDA and CDR2 SQIVND (reference sequence). Trimming shortened V by 8 bases and J by 6 bases, and 21 bases separated the two germline ends. The CDR3 has 15 amino acids. CDR3 DNA sequence: TGTGCCAGTTCACCCCGGCGGGGGACACAGGATACGCAGTATTTT. Encoded protein: CASSPRRGTQDTQYF. The full variable domain, rest sourced from reference TRBV19 and TRBJ2-3, is DGGITQSPKYLFRKEGQNVTLSCEQNLNHDAMYWYRQDPGQGLRLIYYSQIVNDFQKGDIAEGYSVSREKKESFPLTVTSAQKNPTAFYLCASSPRRGTQDTQYFGPGTRLTVL.

The chain uses TRBV10-3 and TRBJ2-3, with 8 bases identical to TRBD2. The CDR3 consists of 14 residues. V was pared by 6 bases and J by 2 bases, with 4 bases of the junction left unmatched. From germline, CDR1 is ENHRY and CDR2 SYGVKD. The CDR3 spells CAIRRGAITDTQYF. The CDR3 coding sequence is TGTGCCATCAGGCGGGGGGCCATCACAGATACGCAGTATTTT.

The V gene is TRBV11-2, the J gene TRBJ2-1, with TRBD2 matching 9 bases. The germline V gene encodes CDR1 SGHAT and CDR2 FQNNGV. V lost 2 bases and J lost 6; bases outside the gene matches: 11. CDR3 size: 17 residues. The CDR3 DNA reads TGTGCCAGCAGCTTAAGGCGGGAGGGACTCAGCGGCAATGAGCAGTTCTTC. Translation gives CASSLRREGLSGNEQFF.

The gene calls are TRBV4-3 and TRBJ1-2, with TRBD1 as a possible D gene (5 bases). With 2 bases removed from V and 0 bases from J, the gap between germline ends came to 16 bases. The CDR3 contains 17 residues. Germline V gene lookup returns CDR1 LGHNA and CDR2 YSLEER. For the CDR3, the DNA is TGCGCCAGCAGCCAATCCGGGACTGCTCTAGCTAACTATGGCTACACCTTC. Protein product: CASSQSGTALANYGYTF.

The chain carries TRBV7-8 and TRBJ1-5; D gene ambiguous. This CDR3 contains 12 residues. Germline CDR1 reads SGHVS; CDR2 reads FQNEAQ. Trimming cost V 4 bases and J 6 bases, with 7 bases left between them. CDR3 in DNA: TGTGCCAGCAGCTCAGGTGCTCAGCCCCAGCATTTT. It codes for CASSSGAQPQHF.

The rearrangement joins TRBV7-8 to TRBJ1-1; TRBD1 aligns across 9 bases. V lost 5 bases to trimming and J lost 6 bases; unmatched junction nucleotides: 10. The germline gives CDR1 SGHVS, CDR2 FQNEAQ. The CDR3 is 15 residues long. The CDR3 spells CASSQPQGAGAEAFF. The CDR3 DNA is TGTGCCAGCAGCCAACCACAGGGGGCAGGGGCTGAAGCTTTCTTT.

This chain joins TRBV6-5 and TRBJ1-2; the D is unclear. V was pared by 0 bases and J by 4 bases, with 15 bases between. The CDR3 is made up of 16 amino acids. CDR1 is MNHEY, CDR2 SVGAGI, per germline. In nucleotides, the CDR3 is TGTGCCAGCAGTTACTCGAGGGCCTACGGGAGCTATGGCTACACCTTC. This translates into CASSYSRAYGSYGYTF.

The chain carries TRBV5-1 and TRBJ2-7, with 9 bases that match TRBD1. Germline trimming cut 4 bases from V and 5 bases from J; bases unmatched to any gene: 4. The CDR3 length is 13 residues. The germline V gene encodes CDR1 SGHRS and CDR2 YFSETQ. The CDR3 DNA reads as TGCGCCAGCAGCACCCGGACAGGGGACGAGCAGTACTTC. It specifies CASSTRTGDEQYF.